These 6 T cell receptor beta chains share one sample of origin, sequenced in a study of T cell responses to AZD1222 COVID-19 vaccine. Using immunoSEQ multiplex PCR, the repertoire was profiled, and TCRdb retains in-frame clones only, with some absent. The table includes about 150,000 clones, roughly 91% detected once. Sample: peripheral blood, taken on day 0 of AZD1222 vaccination. The receptors originated from an adult in good health.

V gene TRBV9 combines with J gene TRBJ1-1; D gene uncertain. The V gene's germline CDR1 is SGDLS and CDR2 YYNGEE. The CDR3 contains 14 residues. Trimming took 1 base from V and 1 from J, leaving 8 bases between them. CDR3 nucleotides: TGTGCCAGCAGCGTAAACCCTAGGAACACTGAAGCTTTCTTT. Encoded protein: CASSVNPRNTEAFF.

This CDR3 reads CASSRSDGELFF. In DNA, the CDR3 is TGTGCCAGCAGTAGATCCGACGGGGAGCTGTTTTTT. The rearrangement joins TRBV7-9 to TRBJ2-2; D gene ambiguous. Germline loops: CDR1 SEHNR, CDR2 FQNEAQ (reference sequence). V was trimmed by 6 bases and J by 7 bases, leaving 9 bases between them. The CDR3 loop spans 12 amino acids.

V usage is TRBV4-3 and J usage is TRBJ2-1; D is possibly TRBD2 (6 bases). Germline values: CDR1 LGHNA, CDR2 YSLEER. Trimming took 0 bases from V and 7 from J, leaving 13 bases between them. The CDR3 loop spans 15 amino acids. CDR3 in DNA: TGCGCCAGCAGCCAAGATAAGACTAGAGGTAATGAGCAGTTCTTC. Protein product: CASSQDKTRGNEQFF.

This rearrangement joins TRBV19 to TRBJ2-1, with D possibly being TRBD2 (6 bases). Trimming took off 3 bases at V and 1 base at J, with 16 bases between the two ends. There are 17 residues in the CDR3. CDR1 and CDR2 (germline): LNHDA, SQIVND (reference sequence). The CDR3: CASSIFGGGLSYNEQFF. The CDR3 coding sequence is TGTGCCAGTAGTATTTTCGGTGGGGGGTTATCCTACAATGAGCAGTTCTTC.

The chain carries TRBV9 and TRBJ2-2; D could derive from TRBD1 or TRBD2 (6 bases each). This CDR3 is 16 amino acids long. The germline gives CDR1 SGDLS, CDR2 YYNGEE. Trimming took 6 bases from V and 2 from J, leaving 17 bases between them. The CDR3 DNA reads as TGTGCCAGCAATGGGAGAGGGGGGAGCAACACCGGGGAGCTGTTTTTT. It is translated as CASNGRGGSNTGELFF.

V usage is TRBV27 and J usage is TRBJ1-1, with D perhaps matching TRBD1 (6 bases). Germline lookup yields CDR1 MNHEY and CDR2 SMNVEV (reference sequence). V shed 4 bases and J shed 1 base, with 7 bases lying between them. The CDR3 length is 13 residues. This CDR3 is CASSSTGNTEAFF. The CDR3 DNA sequence: TGTGCCAGCAGTTCGACAGGGAACACTGAAGCTTTCTTT.